This is a list of T cell receptor beta chains from one sample in a study of beta chain features in type 1 diabetes. Assay: immunoSEQ multiplex PCR; the TCRdb copy retains only in-frame clones and omits some. The sample shows some 400,000 clones, less than 15% of them seen only once. Sequences were obtained from naive CD4+ T cells from blood. These receptors originate from a woman in her late teens or twenties in good health. Each CDR3 is given with its conserved first and last residue. A D gene is named only where the DNA matches it firmly. The size field is filled for only some rows; it gives once, few, many or a size class.

clone size	V gene	J gene	D gene	CDR3 DNA	CDR3 protein
few	TRBV28	TRBJ2-1	-	TGTGCCAGCACCAGGGTTTATGAGCAGTTCTTC	CASTRVYEQFF
few	TRBV28	TRBJ1-2	-	TGTGCCAGCAGTTTGGCAGCTAACTATGGCTACACCTTC	CASSLAANYGYTF
few	TRBV5-6	TRBJ2-5	TRBD1	TGTGCCAGCAGTCCACCAGAACGGGGACAGGCCCTCGGCCAGTACTTC	CASSPPERGQALGQYF
-	TRBV11-3	TRBJ2-3	-	TGTGCCAGCAAAGGACTCACAGATACGCAGTATTTT	CASKGLTDTQYF
few	TRBV18	TRBJ1-5	-	TGTGCCAGCTCTATACAGGGACTAAATAGCAATCAGCCCCAGCATTTT	CASSIQGLNSNQPQHF
-	TRBV29-1	TRBJ2-7	TRBD1	TGCAGCGTTGGTGGGACAGCCTCCTACGAGCAGTACTTC	CSVGGTASYEQYF
few	TRBV5-1	TRBJ1-1	-	TGCGCCAGCAGCTTTCAGGGTAACACTGAAGCTTTCTTT	CASSFQGNTEAFF
few	TRBV9	TRBJ2-5	-	TGTGCCAGCAGCGTAACCTCCATCGGAGAGACCCAGTACTTC	CASSVTSIGETQYF
-	TRBV18	TRBJ1-4	TRBD1	TGTGCCAGCTCAGACGGGACAGGGGATGAAAAACTGTTTTTT	CASSDGTGDEKLFF
few	TRBV10-3	TRBJ2-2	TRBD2	TGTGCCATCAGTGAGGCTTCTAGCGGGACCAGGGAGCTGTTTTTT	CAISEASSGTRELFF
few	TRBV11-2	TRBJ2-1	TRBD2	TGTGCCAGCAGCCGAAGCGGGGGAGTTGGTGATGAGCAGTTCTTC	CASSRSGGVGDEQFF
few	TRBV18	TRBJ2-1	TRBD2	TGTGCCAGCTCACCACCGGGACTAGCGTCCAATGAGCAGTTCTTC	CASSPPGLASNEQFF
-	TRBV2	TRBJ2-5	-	TGTGCCAGCAGTGTAGGACAGTACCAAGAGACCCAGTACTTC	CASSVGQYQETQYF
few	TRBV6-1	TRBJ2-5	-	TGTGCCAGCAGGGAGGACGCGGGAGAGACCCAGTACTTC	CASREDAGETQYF
-	TRBV7-9	TRBJ2-3	-	TGTGCCAGCAGCCTTAGGCTAGCCACTCGGGCAGATACGCAGTATTTT	CASSLRLATRADTQYF
-	TRBV7-9	TRBJ2-1	TRBD2	TGTGCCAGCAGCTTAGGGACTAGCGGTTACAATGAGCAGTTCTTC	CASSLGTSGYNEQFF
few	TRBV15	TRBJ2-7	-	TGTGCCACAGGGCGCGGCGGGACCACCTACGAGCAGTACTTC	CATGRGGTTYEQYF
few	TRBV29-1	TRBJ2-1	-	TGCAGCGTTGACGTCAGGGGTTATGTGGCCTACAATGAGCAGTTCTTC	CSVDVRGYVAYNEQFF
-	TRBV5-1	TRBJ2-3	-	TGCGCCAGCAGCTTGGAACTTTACACAGATACGCAGTATTTT	CASSLELYTDTQYF
-	TRBV6-1	TRBJ2-2	-	TGTGCCAGCAGTGAACGTCACAGGGCCGGAACCGGGGAGCTGTTTTTT	CASSERHRAGTGELFF
-	TRBV5-1	TRBJ2-1	TRBD1	TGCGCCAGCAGCTTGGTGGGACAGGACGGGTATGAGCAGTTCTTC	CASSLVGQDGYEQFF
-	TRBV5-1	TRBJ2-1	-	TGCGCCAGCAGCTTGTACAGGAAGGATGAGCAGTTCTTC	CASSLYRKDEQFF
-	TRBV7-3	TRBJ2-3	-	TGTGCCAGCAGCCAAATAGATACGCAGTATTTT	CASSQIDTQYF
-	TRBV5-1	TRBJ1-2	TRBD1	TGCGCCAGCAGCCCCGGGACAGGATATGGCTACACCTTC	CASSPGTGYGYTF
few	TRBV5-1	TRBJ1-5	TRBD1	TGCGCCAGCAGCCCCGGGACAGGGGTTATCGGCAATCAGCCCCAGCATTTT	CASSPGTGVIGNQPQHF
-	TRBV15	TRBJ2-7	-	TGTGCCACCGCGCGGAAGGCGCACGAGCAGTACTTC	CATARKAHEQYF
few	TRBV5-4	TRBJ2-2	TRBD1	TGTGCCAGCAGCAACCCCGGGACAGGGAGTCCCCCCGGGGAGCTGTTTTTT	CASSNPGTGSPPGELFF
-	TRBV25-1	TRBJ1-2	-	TGTGCCAGCAGTGAACCTTCTGCAGGGGTGATTGGCTACACCTTC	CASSEPSAGVIGYTF
few	TRBV18	TRBJ2-1	-	TGTGCCAGCTCATCACGGGGCAGTTCCCACAATGAGCAGTTCTTC	CASSSRGSSHNEQFF
-	TRBV5-1	TRBJ1-1	-	TGCGCCAGCAGCCAGGAGAACACTGAAGCTTTCTTT	CASSQENTEAFF
few	TRBV30	TRBJ1-1	-	TGTGCCTGGAGTGTGGGCAGGGACACTGAAGCTTTCTTT	CAWSVGRDTEAFF
-	TRBV5-1	TRBJ2-1	-	TGCGCCAGCAGCTTGAATATAGGAGGAGCGCGCCTGGGAGGGCAGTTCTTC	CASSLNIGGARLGGQFF
-	TRBV28	TRBJ2-1	TRBD2	TGTGCCAGCAGTTTAGATCTAGCGGGAGGCAATGAGCAGTTCTTC	CASSLDLAGGNEQFF
-	TRBV28	TRBJ2-1	-	TGTGCCAGCAGTTCCGCCTCGGCCACCCGGGGGAATGAGCAGTTCTTC	CASSSASATRGNEQFF
-	TRBV6-8	TRBJ2-1	TRBD1	TGTGCCAGCGGTAACCGGGACAGGGAGAATGAGCAGTTCTTC	CASGNRDRENEQFF
few	TRBV4-2	TRBJ1-2	TRBD1	TGTGCCAGCAGCCAACGACAGGGACAGCCGCTTAACTATGGCTACACCTTC	CASSQRQGQPLNYGYTF
-	TRBV4-3	TRBJ2-1	-	TGCGCCAGCAGCCAAGAAGGCCTAGCGAGCAATGAGCAGTTCTTC	CASSQEGLASNEQFF
-	TRBV27	TRBJ2-7	TRBD1	TGTGCCAGCAGTCCCAGGGGGTTATACGAGCAGTACTTC	CASSPRGLYEQYF
-	TRBV28	TRBJ2-3	-	TGTGCCATCTCCGTTGAGTCGCTTACGCAGTATTTT	CAISVESLTQYF
few	TRBV9	TRBJ1-2	TRBD1	TGTGCCAGCAGCGTAATTCCGGGACAGGGGTCTGGCTACACCTTC	CASSVIPGQGSGYTF
-	TRBV7-3	TRBJ2-1	-	TGTGCCAGCAGCTCCCTCGACGGGTACAATGAGCAGTTCTTC	CASSSLDGYNEQFF
few	TRBV5-1	TRBJ2-5	-	TGCGCCAGCAAGGCGGCGGGTGGGGAGACCCAGTACTTC	CASKAAGGETQYF